This T cell receptor beta chain came from a study of T cells after yellow fever vaccination. The trim removed 1 base at V and 5 bases at J, leaving 2 bases unmatched. The CDR3 length is 16 residues. Germline V lookup: CDR1 KGHSH, CDR2 LQKENI. TCRdb reanalysed the 5' RACE reads using MiXCR and keeps one entry per CDR3 protein. The data contain some 320,000 distinct CDR3 sequences, about 10% of them singletons. The chain couples TRBV18 to TRBJ2-5, with 15 positions matching TRBD2. The TCR comes from a man younger than 30 who received the YFV17D yellow fever vaccine. This material consisted of CD4+ T cells sorted from PBMCs, taken 45 days after the yellow fever booster vaccination. The CDR3 DNA sequence: TGTGCCAGCTCACCACGTGGGACTAGCGGGGGGGAGACCCAGTACTTC. Its protein is CASSPRGTSGGETQYF.